The clone carrying this T cell receptor beta chain was observed a single time. Authors' processing steps: Reference gene primer amplification yielded estimated nucleated cell counts. Clones were sequenced by immunoSEQ multiplex PCR, and TCRdb holds only the in-frame ones, with some missing. V, J and clone size derive from that table, while D and trimming were established from the DNA sequence. The sample lists 200,000 or so clones; 85% to 90% were seen once. These data come from a study of blood T cell repertoires in COVID-19. The CDR3 totals 14 residues. Unmatched junction bases numbered 4, after V lost 6 bases and J lost 7 bases. Germline loops: CDR1 MNHEY, CDR2 SMNVEV (reference sequence).

Source material: peripheral blood. The V call is TRBV27, the J call TRBJ1-4, with 11 bases fitting TRBD1. This TCR was recovered from a woman in her 50s with acute or convalescent COVID-19. The CDR3 reads CASRTGTGGEKLFF. Written as DNA, the CDR3 is TGTGCCAGCAGAACCGGGACAGGGGGTGAAAAACTGTTTTTT.